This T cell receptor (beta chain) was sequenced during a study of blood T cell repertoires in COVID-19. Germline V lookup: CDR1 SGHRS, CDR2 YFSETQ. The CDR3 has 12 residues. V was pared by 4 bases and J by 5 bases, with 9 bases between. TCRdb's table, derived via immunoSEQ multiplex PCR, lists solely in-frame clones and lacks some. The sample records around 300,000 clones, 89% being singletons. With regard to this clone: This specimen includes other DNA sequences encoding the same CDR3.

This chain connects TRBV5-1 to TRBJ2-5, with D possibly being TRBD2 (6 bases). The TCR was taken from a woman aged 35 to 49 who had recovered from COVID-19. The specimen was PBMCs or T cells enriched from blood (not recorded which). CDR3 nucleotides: TGCGCCAGCAGCCGGGGGAGGGAGACCCAGTACTTC. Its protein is CASSRGRETQYF.